Shown below are 14 T cell receptor beta chains from a single sample sequenced in a study of beta chain features in type 1 diabetes. The authors reverse transcribed all of the isolated RNA, so sequencing captured expressed TCRB transcripts. TCRdb keeps only in-frame clones here, not all; method: immunoSEQ multiplex PCR. Here the sample spans hundreds of thousands of clones, over 10% being singletons. Sequencing was carried out using naive CD4+ T cells from blood. These receptors originate from a man between 18 and 29 years old in good health.

This clone has more than one count but fewer than ten. DNA of the CDR3: TGTGCCAGCAGCTTACCGAGGACTAGCGGGGGTAAAGACGAGCAGTACTTC. It is translated as CASSLPRTSGGKDEQYF. V is TRBV11-3 and J is TRBJ2-7, with 13 bases lining up with TRBD2. The CDR3 loop spans 17 amino acids. The V gene's germline CDR1 is SGHNT and CDR2 YENEEA. V lost 2 bases to trimming and J lost 5 bases; unmatched junction nucleotides: 9.

The chain is built from TRBV18 and TRBJ1-2; D remains ambiguous. Trimming stripped 3 bases from V and 5 bases from J, with 10 bases between. The CDR3 has 13 residues. Germline values: CDR1 KGHSH, CDR2 LQKENI. CDR3 amino acids: CASSPGQPYGYTF. CDR3 DNA sequence: TGTGCCAGCTCACCGGGCCAGCCTTATGGCTACACCTTC.

The chain combines TRBV5-1 with TRBJ1-2, with 7 bases lining up with TRBD1. Germline assignment: CDR1 SGHRS and CDR2 YFSETQ. This CDR3 comprises 14 residues. Trimming at V came to 0 bases and at J to 4 bases, leaving 3 bases not matched to a gene. The CDR3 DNA follows: TGCGCCAGCAGCTTGGAGACAGGGACCTATGGCTACACCTTC. Residues: CASSLETGTYGYTF. Full variable domain (remainder filled in from reference TRBV5-1 and TRBJ1-2): KAGVTQTPRYLIKTRGQQVTLSCSPISGHRSVSWYQQTPGQGLQFLFEYFSETQRNKGNFPGRFSGRQFSNSRSEMNVSTLELGDSALYLCASSLETGTYGYTFGSGTRLTVV.

Only a few counts were recorded for this clone. This CDR3 is CASSPGQSLPYEQYF. CDR3 sequence (DNA): TGTGCCAGTAGTCCGGGACAGTCGCTTCCCTACGAGCAGTACTTC. V gene TRBV19 combines with J gene TRBJ2-7; 7 bases match TRBD1. Germline V lookup: CDR1 LNHDA, CDR2 SQIVND (reference sequence). Trimming at V came to 5 bases and at J to 2 bases, leaving 9 bases not matched to a gene. This CDR3 is 15 amino acids long.

Only a few counts were recorded for this clone. The chain uses TRBV28 and TRBJ2-7, with 7 positions matching TRBD1. The V gene's germline CDR1 is MDHEN and CDR2 SYDVKM. The CDR3 spans 15 residues. V dropped 6 bases and J dropped 4; count of bases not matched to a gene: 12. CDR3 amino acids: CASRGTDRAYYEQYF. The CDR3 DNA is TGTGCCAGCAGGGGGACCGACAGGGCATATTACGAGCAGTACTTC.

The chain couples TRBV30 to TRBJ1-5, with TRBD1 identical over 7 bases. CDR1 GTSNPN and CDR2 SVGIG come from the germline V gene (reference sequence). Trimming at V came to 2 bases and at J to 4 bases, leaving 5 bases not matched to a gene. The CDR3 length is 14 residues. The DNA of the CDR3 is TGTGCCTGGAGTTCCGGGACAGCGAATCAGCCCCAGCATTTT. As protein: CAWSSGTANQPQHF. Using reference TRBV30 and TRBJ1-5 for the parts outside the CDR3, the full variable domain is SQTIHQWPATLVQPVGSPLSLECTVEGTSNPNLYWYRQAAGRGLQLLFYSVGIGQISSEVPQNLSASRPQDRQFILSSKKLLLSDSGFYLCAWSSGTANQPQHFGDGTRLSIL.

This clone was observed a handful of times. V gene TRBV14 combines with J gene TRBJ1-2, with 7 bases fitting TRBD1. The V gene's germline CDR1 is SGHDN and CDR2 FVKESK. This CDR3 comprises 16 residues. The ends lost 1 base at V and 4 bases at J; junction bases unmatched: 9. The CDR3 loop reads CASSQATGDWTYGYTF. CDR3 nucleotides: TGTGCCAGCAGCCAAGCTACAGGGGATTGGACCTATGGCTACACCTTC.

The chain employs TRBV28 and TRBJ2-1; D is perhaps TRBD2 (6 bases). The CDR3 runs 11 residues. Trimming stripped 1 base from V and 14 bases from J, with 9 bases between. In germline, CDR1 is MDHEN, CDR2 SYDVKM. The CDR3 reads CASSLLGGEFF. Here the CDR3 DNA reads TGTGCCAGCAGTTTATTAGGCGGGGAGTTCTTC.

The chain joins TRBV30 to TRBJ2-7, with D unresolved. V was shortened by 3 bases and J by 3 bases, with 12 bases between the two germline ends. Germline V gene lookup returns CDR1 GTSNPN and CDR2 SVGIG (reference sequence). CDR3 length equals 13 residues. The CDR3 loop is CAWRIRRNYEQYF. In DNA, the CDR3 is TGTGCCTGGAGAATTCGGCGGAACTACGAGCAGTACTTC.

The rearrangement uses TRBV7-2 and TRBJ1-5; 7 nucleotides match TRBD1. The CDR3 spans 13 residues. V lost 1 base to trimming and J lost 6 bases; unmatched junction nucleotides: 0. The V gene's germline CDR1 is SGHTA and CDR2 FQGNSA. The CDR3 DNA reads TGTGCCAGCAGCTTAGACAGGGGTCAGCCCCAGCATTTT. This encodes CASSLDRGQPQHF.

The rearrangement links TRBV5-4 to TRBJ2-7; TRBD1 matches at 9 bases. Germline V gene data show CDR1 as SGHNT and CDR2 as YYREEE (reference sequence). This CDR3 region has 14 residues. With 4 bases clipped from V and 7 bases from J, the junction kept 9 bases outside the gene matches. This CDR3 reads CASSPRQGVREQYF. CDR3 bases: TGTGCCAGCAGCCCTCGACAGGGGGTCAGGGAGCAGTACTTC.

This clone was found a few times. The chain combines TRBV7-9 with TRBJ2-3; D ambiguous. Germline CDR1 reads SEHNR; CDR2 reads FQNEAQ (reference sequence). With 0 bases removed from V and 6 bases from J, the gap between germline ends came to 7 bases. The CDR3 totals 13 residues. The CDR3 region is CASSLAARDTQYF. CDR3 nucleotide sequence: TGTGCCAGCAGCTTAGCCGCACGGGATACGCAGTATTTT.

Comments on this clone: The same CDR3 also results from other DNA sequences found in this sample. The V call is TRBV30, the J call TRBJ2-2; D not certain. The length of the CDR3 is 13 residues. V was clipped by 0 bases and J by 6 bases, with 8 bases between them. Germline CDR1 reads GTSNPN; CDR2 reads SVGIG (reference sequence). CDR3 in DNA: TGTGCCTGGAGTGTACAAGGAGCCGGGGAGCTGTTTTTT. Amino acids: CAWSVQGAGELFF.

This clone was seen a handful of times. The chain is built from TRBV14 and TRBJ1-1; D remains ambiguous. The V gene's germline CDR1 is SGHDN and CDR2 FVKESK. The V end was cut by 1 base, the J end by 5 bases, with 11 bases between. The CDR3 sequence is 14 residues long. The CDR3: CASSQVPGGTEAFF. DNA of the CDR3: TGTGCCAGCAGCCAAGTACCAGGAGGAACTGAAGCTTTCTTT.